These 32 T cell receptor beta chains originate from one sample sequenced in a study of T cells in Graves' hyperthyroidism and ophthalmopathy. TCR beta CDR3 regions were amplified from RNA. In the first-round RT-PCR of the TCR CDR3, the HTBI primer set was used. MiXCR, run by TCRdb on the multiplex PCR reads, gives a single entry per CDR3 protein. The sample consists of hundreds of thousands of distinct CDR3 sequences, 35% of them appearing once. Sequencing was done on a sample of blood. These receptors came from a woman in her thirties or forties with Graves' hyperthyroidism.

J is TRBJ2-2 and V is TRBV7-9; unclear D gene. Germline values: CDR1 SEHNR, CDR2 FQNEAQ (reference sequence). The CDR3 is made up of 16 amino acids. V was shortened by 5 bases and J by 3 bases, with 16 bases between the two germline ends. CDR3 loop: CASSPRTPADTGELFF. Written as DNA, the CDR3 is TGTGCCAGCAGCCCAAGGACCCCCGCGGACACCGGGGAGCTGTTTTTT.

This clonotype was picked up many times. V usage is TRBV12-3 or TRBV12-4 and J usage is TRBJ2-6; D remains ambiguous. V lost 3 bases, J lost 0 bases, and 6 bases lay in between. The CDR3 runs to 15 residues. CDR3 coding DNA: TGTGCCAGCAGTTTCGGTCGCTCTGGGGCCAACGTCCTGACTTTC. It is translated as CASSFGRSGANVLTF.

The chain is built from TRBV15 and TRBJ1-4, with a tentative D call TRBD1 (6 bases). Trimming pared 7 bases from V and 8 bases from J, leaving 14 bases between. CDR1 and CDR2 from the germline V gene are LNHNV and YYDKDF (reference sequence). The CDR3 has 13 amino acids. DNA for the CDR3: TGTGCCACCAACAACCGAGGGGGAGAAAAACTGTTTTTT. This codes for CATNNRGGEKLFF.

J is TRBJ2-5 and V is TRBV7-9; D perhaps matches TRBD2 (7 bases). V was trimmed by 6 bases and J by 7 bases, leaving 12 bases between them. CDR3 length: 12 amino acids. The germline gives CDR1 SEHNR, CDR2 FQNEAQ (reference sequence). This CDR3 is CASSLRGGTQYF. The CDR3 region has the DNA TGTGCCAGCAGTCTAAGGGGGGGGACCCAGTACTTC.

In its sample, this clonotype was seen a few times. The chain is built from TRBV5-1 and TRBJ2-7; 9 positions agree with TRBD1. The CDR3 is made up of 15 amino acids. From germline, CDR1 is SGHRS and CDR2 YFSETQ. With 4 bases clipped from V and 7 bases from J, the junction kept 12 bases outside the gene matches. This CDR3 reads CASSEQGAGTGEQYF. The CDR3 coding sequence is TGCGCCAGCAGCGAACAGGGGGCCGGCACCGGGGAGCAGTACTTC.

Ten or more counts support this clonotype. The chain uses TRBV12-3 or TRBV12-4 and TRBJ2-5; D is ambiguous. The CDR3 has 15 residues. V gave up 1 base and J gave up 2 bases, with 11 bases separating them. This CDR3 reads CASSLGLGSQETQYF. The CDR3 DNA sequence: TGTGCCAGCAGTTTAGGGCTGGGGTCTCAAGAGACCCAGTACTTC.

This chain links TRBV19 with TRBJ2-2; 9 bases align to TRBD1. V trimming: 8 bases; J trimming: 5 bases; junction bases outside the gene matches: 9. Per the germline V gene, CDR1 is LNHDA and CDR2 is SQIVND (reference sequence). The CDR3 loop spans 15 amino acids. Here the CDR3 DNA reads TGTGCCAGTTGCCCTACAGGGGGCTTAACCGGGGAGCTGTTTTTT. This sequence encodes CASCPTGGLTGELFF. The entire variable domain, with the rest obtained from reference TRBV19 and TRBJ2-2, is as follows: DGGITQSPKYLFRKEGQNVTLSCEQNLNHDAMYWYRQDPGQGLRLIYYSQIVNDFQKGDIAEGYSVSREKKESFPLTVTSAQKNPTAFYLCASCPTGGLTGELFFGEGSRLTVL.

The chain couples TRBV20-1 to TRBJ1-1; TRBD1 might be the D (5 bases). The CDR3 is 14 amino acids. Trimming shortened V by 1 base and J by 5 bases, and 14 bases separated the two germline ends. Per germline, CDR1 DFQATT and CDR2 SNEGSKA (reference sequence). CDR3: CSARGANGGTEAFF. CDR3 sequence (DNA): TGCAGTGCTAGAGGGGCAAATGGGGGGACTGAAGCTTTCTTT.

This clonotype was counted between two and nine times. This rearrangement joins TRBV15 to TRBJ2-5; TRBD2 matches 9 bases. The germline V gene encodes CDR1 LNHNV and CDR2 YYDKDF (reference sequence). The V and J ends lost 0 bases and 5 bases, in that order; junction bases with no gene match: 7. This CDR3 has 16 residues. The CDR3 DNA is TGTGCCACCAGCAGAGAGATAGCGGGAGTATGGGAGACCCAGTACTTC. Its protein is CATSREIAGVWETQYF. Based on the CDR3 plus reference TRBV15 and TRBJ2-5, the full variable domain is DAMVIQNPRYQVTQFGKPVTLSCSQTLNHNVMYWYQQKSSQAPKLLFHYYDKDFNNEADTPDNFQSRRPNTSFCFLDIRSPGLGDTAMYLCATSREIAGVWETQYFGPGTRLLVL.

The DNA for the CDR3 is TGTGCCACCAGCAGAGCGACAGGGGTCCGTGAGCAGTTCTTC. Translation gives CATSRATGVREQFF. The rearrangement links TRBV15 to TRBJ2-5; 8 bases align to TRBD1. The J call is in doubt because the DNA end fits TRBJ2-1 better. The CDR3 is 14 amino acids. Germline V gives CDR1 LNHNV, CDR2 YYDKDF (reference sequence).

The chain carries TRBV6-2 or TRBV6-3 and TRBJ1-2; weak D call: TRBD1 (5 bases). V was shortened by 6 bases and J by 5 bases, with 19 bases between the two germline ends. The CDR3 has 15 amino acids. Germline V gene data show CDR1 as MNHEY and CDR2 as SVGEGT. CDR3 loop: CASSPVSSRAYGYTF. The CDR3 DNA follows: TGTGCCAGCAGCCCCGTTTCGTCCAGGGCATATGGCTACACCTTC.

This clonotype was recorded at least ten times. This sequence joins TRBV15 and TRBJ2-7; the D is unclear. The CDR3 sequence is 15 residues long. The germline V gene encodes CDR1 LNHNV and CDR2 YYDKDF (reference sequence). V gave up 1 base and J gave up 2 bases, with 12 bases separating them. The CDR3 is CATSRVVSSTYEQYF. The CDR3 DNA is TGTGCCACCAGCAGAGTCGTCAGTTCTACCTACGAGCAGTACTTC.

This clonotype was found many times. This chain joins TRBV29-1 and TRBJ1-2, with D tentatively TRBD1 (5 bases). The CDR3 sequence is 13 residues long. Per the germline V gene, CDR1 is SQVTM and CDR2 is ANQGSEA. Between the trimmed V and J ends, which lost 6 bases and 8 bases, there was a span of 19 bases. The CDR3 DNA is TGCAGCGTGGTGAGAGCGGGGGTAGAGGGCTACACCTTC. Translating it yields CSVVRAGVEGYTF.

In this sample, this clonotype turned up many times. The V and J genes are TRBV4-3 and TRBJ1-5; no firm D call. Per the germline V gene, CDR1 is LGHNA and CDR2 is YSLEER. The CDR3 contains 13 residues. Trimming took off 1 base at V and 5 bases at J, with 6 bases between the two ends. DNA of the CDR3: TGCGCCAGCAGCCAAGGGAGGGATCAGCCCCAGCATTTT. Protein: CASSQGRDQPQHF.

The chain uses TRBV28 and TRBJ1-2; TRBD1 might be the D (5 bases). The CDR3 extends over 15 amino acids. The V gene's germline CDR1 is MDHEN and CDR2 SYDVKM. The V and J ends lost 0 bases and 0 bases respectively, with 8 bases between them. The CDR3 sequence is CASSLWGGTNYGYTF. The CDR3 DNA reads TGTGCCAGCAGTTTATGGGGGGGGACTAACTATGGCTACACCTTC.

The chain joins TRBV7-2 to TRBJ2-6, with TRBD1 matching over 10 bases. V shed 5 bases, J shed 8 bases, and the junction held 3 bases outside the gene matches. CDR1 SGHTA and CDR2 FQGNSA come from the germline V gene. CDR3 length: 14 amino acids. The CDR3 DNA follows: TGTGCCAGCAGCAGGACAGGGGGGACCAACGTCCTGACTTTC. This translates into CASSRTGGTNVLTF.

This clonotype was observed at least ten times. V gene TRBV5-1 combines with J gene TRBJ1-3, with a tentative D call TRBD1 (6 bases). The CDR3 is 14 amino acids. Trimming cost V 0 bases and J 5 bases, with 9 bases left between them. Germline V gene lookup returns CDR1 SGHRS and CDR2 YFSETQ. The CDR3 here is CASSLDRERNTIYF. The CDR3 coding sequence is TGCGCCAGCAGCTTGGACAGGGAGAGAAACACCATATATTTT.

The chain carries TRBV7-2 and TRBJ2-5; the match to TRBD2 covers 7 bases. In germline, CDR1 is SGHTA, CDR2 FQGNSA. The length of the CDR3 is 15 residues. The J segment lost 1 base and the V segment lost 5 bases, leaving 7 bases of the junction unmatched. CDR3 in amino acids: CASSLQTSAQETQYF. The CDR3 nucleotides are TGTGCCAGCAGCCTCCAAACTAGCGCCCAAGAGACCCAGTACTTC.

V usage is TRBV10-3 and J usage is TRBJ1-5; D is unresolved. Deletions cut 11 bases from V and 6 bases from J, with 20 bases between. The CDR3 length is 14 residues. Germline CDR1 ENHRY, CDR2 SYGVKD. In nucleotides, the CDR3 is TGTGCCGGCAGTGCCCCAGAAACCCTTCAGCCCCAGCATTTT. The encoded protein is CAGSAPETLQPQHF.

This clonotype was counted many times. The V call is TRBV12-3 or TRBV12-4, the J call TRBJ1-6, with D possibly matching TRBD1 (5 bases). This CDR3 is built from 14 residues. Trimming shortened V by 5 bases and J by 13 bases, and 18 bases separated the two germline ends. The CDR3 coding sequence is TGTGCCAGCAGTGCCGGGGTCCAGGGCGTCCCCCTCCACTTT. Amino acids: CASSAGVQGVPLHF.

This clonotype was detected ten times or more. The CDR3 bases are TGTGCCAGCAGTACGCCGTCCGGGGTAGAGGCCGGGGAGCTGTTTTTT. It translates to CASSTPSGVEAGELFF. The V and J genes are TRBV6-6 and TRBJ2-2; tentative D call: TRBD2 (5 bases). Trimming left V 5 bases short and J 6 bases short, with 19 bases between. Germline V gene lookup returns CDR1 MNHNY and CDR2 SVGAGI (reference sequence). The length of the CDR3 is 16 residues.

This clonotype has at least ten counts. The genes are TRBV5-6 and TRBJ1-5; possibly TRBD1 for D (6 bases). The CDR3 spans 14 residues. Germline-derived CDR1 and CDR2 are SGHDT and YYEEEE. Trimming left V 3 bases short and J 12 bases short, with 19 bases between. This chain's CDR3 is CASSSSTGPPLQHF. The CDR3 DNA sequence: TGTGCCAGCAGCTCGTCGACAGGTCCTCCTCTCCAGCATTTT. Combining the CDR3 with reference TRBV5-6 and TRBJ1-5 gives the whole variable domain DAGVTQSPTHLIKTRGQQVTLRCSPKSGHDTVSWYQQALGQGPQFIFQYYEEEERQRGNFPDRFSGHQFPNYSSELNVNALLLGDSALYLCASSSSTGPPLQHFGDGTRLSIL.

Many counts were recorded for this clonotype. The chain links TRBV2 to TRBJ1-2, with a tentative D call TRBD1 (6 bases). V lost 8 bases and J lost 7, with 23 bases in between. CDR1 is SNHLY, CDR2 FYNNEI, per germline. The CDR3 extends over 15 amino acids. The CDR3 region is CASEGRGKFVSGYTF. In DNA, the CDR3 is TGTGCCAGCGAAGGCAGGGGAAAGTTTGTAAGTGGCTACACCTTC.

The table lists this clonotype with a few counts. V and J are TRBV28 and TRBJ1-4; D may be TRBD1 (6 bases). From germline, CDR1 is MDHEN and CDR2 SYDVKM. Deletions cut 8 bases from V and 8 bases from J, with 15 bases between. The CDR3 contains 13 residues. CDR3 protein: CASARGGQEKLFF. In DNA form, the CDR3 reads TGTGCCAGCGCTCGGGGGGGCCAGGAAAAACTGTTTTTT.

The rearrangement joins TRBV5-6 to TRBJ1-3; no clear D gene. Germline CDR1 SGHDT, CDR2 YYEEEE. The CDR3 totals 18 residues. The V and J ends lost 4 bases and 0 bases respectively, with 20 bases between them. CDR3 in amino acids: CASSQPNEDGLSGNTIYF. CDR3 DNA sequence: TGTGCCAGCAGCCAACCCAACGAGGACGGCCTCTCTGGAAACACCATATATTTT.

V is TRBV6-5 and J is TRBJ2-2, with 10 bases identical to TRBD2. CDR3 length equals 15 residues. Trimming took 4 bases from V and 4 from J; bases not matched to a gene: 3. The germline V gene has CDR1 MNHEY and CDR2 SVGAGI. CDR3 DNA sequence: TGTGCCAGCAGTTTTAGCGGGAGGAGCACCGGGGAGCTGTTTTTT. Its protein product is CASSFSGRSTGELFF.

This clonotype was detected only a few times. This rearrangement joins TRBV7-9 to TRBJ2-3; TRBD2 agrees at 14 bases. After removal of 6 bases from V and 3 bases from J, the junction contained 8 bases not matched to a gene. The CDR3 is made up of 17 amino acids. CDR1 and CDR2 (germline): SEHNR, FQNEAQ (reference sequence). This CDR3 reads CASRTGLAGGRTDTQYF. The CDR3 region has the DNA TGTGCCAGCAGAACCGGACTAGCGGGGGGACGAACAGATACGCAGTATTTT. Variable domain in full (rest from reference TRBV7-9 and TRBJ2-3): DTGVSQNPRHKITKRGQNVTFRCDPISEHNRLYWYRQTLGQGPEFLTYFQNEAQLEKSRLLSDRFSAERPKGSFSTLEIQRTEQGDSAMYLCASRTGLAGGRTDTQYFGPGTRLTVL.

The J gene is TRBJ2-7, the V gene TRBV10-3, with 7 bases lining up with TRBD1. Germline CDR1 is ENHRY and CDR2 is SYGVKD. The junction had 3 bases not matched to a gene; V was cut back by 4 bases and J by 0 bases. CDR3 length equals 14 residues. In DNA form, the CDR3 reads TGTGCCATCAGTGGGGACAGTGGCTCCTACGAGCAGTACTTC. It is translated as CAISGDSGSYEQYF.

The V and J genes are TRBV10-3 and TRBJ1-1, with TRBD1 matching 12 bases. The J segment lost 10 bases and the V segment lost 10 bases, leaving 7 bases of the junction unmatched. CDR1 is ENHRY and CDR2 is SYGVKD in the germline V gene. The CDR3 contains 12 residues. The CDR3 reads CATGTGGGGAFF. CDR3 bases: TGTGCCACCGGGACAGGGGGCGGAGGAGCTTTCTTT.

The sample holds many counts of this clonotype. The chain combines TRBV29-1 with TRBJ1-4; D unresolved. V lost 7 bases and J 8 bases, leaving 11 bases between the germline ends. There are 11 residues in the CDR3. Germline assignment: CDR1 SQVTM and CDR2 ANQGSEA. The CDR3 loop is CSAALGEKLFF. As DNA, the CDR3 is TGCAGCGCCGCACTGGGGGAAAAACTGTTTTTT.

This clonotype was observed at least ten times. The chain is built from TRBV12-3 or TRBV12-4 and TRBJ2-7, with no clear D. This CDR3 is 13 amino acids long. Trimming pared 6 bases from V and 7 bases from J, leaving 16 bases between. CDR3 residues: CASSLGPLREQYF. The CDR3 nucleotides read TGTGCCAGCAGCCTTGGACCTCTGCGAGAGCAGTACTTC.

The rearrangement joins TRBV2 to TRBJ2-7; TRBD2 aligns across 7 bases. The length of the CDR3 is 16 residues. Germline values: CDR1 SNHLY, CDR2 FYNNEI. The V and J ends lost 5 bases and 2 bases, in that order; junction bases with no gene match: 12. CDR3 amino acids: CASSYGLSGTAYEQYF. The CDR3 bases are TGTGCCAGCAGTTACGGGCTAAGCGGGACCGCCTACGAGCAGTACTTC.